The 9 T cell receptor beta chains in this list originate from one sample, sequenced in a study of CD8 T cells in ankylosing spondylitis. TCRdb ran MiXCR on the 5' RACE reads and lists one entry per CDR3 protein. The sample has 150,000 to 200,000 distinct CDR3 sequences; roughly 11% are singletons. Sequencing was done on a sample of blood, either unsorted or a sorted T cell fraction (not recorded which). The receptors were gathered from a male donor with ankylosing spondylitis or in good health (not recorded which).

Regarding this clonotype: This may come from a read error, since a much larger clone is one base off. The V and J genes are TRBV6-5 and TRBJ1-2; weak D call: TRBD1 (5 bases). Per germline, CDR1 MNHEY and CDR2 SVGAGI. CDR3 length: 12 residues. Here the CDR3 reads CVSSAGGNGYTF. The CDR3 DNA sequence: TGTGTCAGCAGTGCCGGGGGAAATGGCTACACCTTC.

This clonotype has at least ten counts. The V call is TRBV5-1, the J call TRBJ1-6; D may be TRBD1 (5 bases). Germline assignment: CDR1 SGHRS and CDR2 YFSETQ. The CDR3 extends over 14 amino acids. V lost 0 bases and J 9 bases, leaving 10 bases between the germline ends. The CDR3 region has the DNA TGCGCCAGCAGCTTGGAAGCCCAGGGTTCACCCCTCCACTTT. This translates into CASSLEAQGSPLHF.

The CDR3, as DNA: TGTGCCAGCAGTTTAAGGACTAGCGGGAGAAGCTCCTACGAGCAGTACTTC. It translates to CASSLRTSGRSSYEQYF. The chain is built from TRBV6-5 and TRBJ2-7; 13 positions agree with TRBD2. CDR3 length equals 17 residues. V trimming: 4 bases; J trimming: 0 bases; junction bases outside the gene matches: 6. The germline V gene encodes CDR1 MNHEY and CDR2 SVGAGI.

This clonotype was recorded many times. V gene TRBV5-1 combines with J gene TRBJ1-2; 7 bases are a match to TRBD1. This CDR3 has 14 residues. V shed 4 bases, J shed 4 bases, and the junction held 7 bases outside the gene matches. Germline assignment: CDR1 SGHRS and CDR2 YFSETQ. CDR3 DNA sequence: TGCGCCAGCAGCGTGGACAGGAAGGGCTATGGCTACACCTTC. Residues: CASSVDRKGYGYTF.

This clonotype was seen ten or more times. The V and J genes are TRBV5-6 and TRBJ2-3; TRBD1 agrees at 9 bases. The germline V gene has CDR1 SGHDT and CDR2 YYEEEE. V gave up 4 bases and J gave up 9 bases; unmatched junction bases: 3. The CDR3 extends over 12 amino acids. CDR3 protein: CASSQQGATQYF. CDR3 coding DNA: TGTGCCAGCAGCCAACAGGGGGCCACGCAGTATTTT.

This chain connects TRBV20-1 to TRBJ2-3; tentative D call: TRBD2 (5 bases). The V gene's germline CDR1 is DFQATT and CDR2 SNEGSKA (reference sequence). The CDR3 extends over 13 amino acids. Trimming shortened V by 5 bases and J by 0 bases, and 9 bases separated the two germline ends. The CDR3 loop is CSAQRRSTDTQYF. The CDR3 bases are TGCAGTGCTCAGCGGAGGAGCACAGATACGCAGTATTTT.

The chain has TRBV7-8 and TRBJ2-5; D possibly corresponds to TRBD2 (6 bases). The germline V gene encodes CDR1 SGHVS and CDR2 FQNEAQ. Trimming stripped 0 bases from V and 4 bases from J, with 12 bases between. CDR3 length: 15 residues. The CDR3 coding sequence is TGTGCCAGCAGCTTAGCGCATCGGGGAGGAGAGACCCAGTACTTC. Protein sequence: CASSLAHRGGETQYF.

There are many counts of this clonotype. The rearrangement uses TRBV5-1 and TRBJ2-7, with TRBD2 identical over 7 bases. V shed 0 bases and J 1 base; nucleotides not matched to a gene: 4. The CDR3 consists of 15 residues. CDR1 is SGHRS, CDR2 YFSETQ, per germline. Here the CDR3 DNA reads TGCGCCAGCAGCTTGGGCGGGAGCCTATCCTACGAGCAGTACTTC. This translates into CASSLGGSLSYEQYF.

This clonotype was counted many times. The chain couples TRBV12-3 or TRBV12-4 to TRBJ2-1; no definite D call. The CDR3 has 13 amino acids. The V end was cut by 3 bases, the J end by 8 bases, with 11 bases between. CDR3 sequence (DNA): TGTGCCAGCAGTTTCCCCCCGTCCCATGAGCAGTTCTTC. Its translation: CASSFPPSHEQFF.